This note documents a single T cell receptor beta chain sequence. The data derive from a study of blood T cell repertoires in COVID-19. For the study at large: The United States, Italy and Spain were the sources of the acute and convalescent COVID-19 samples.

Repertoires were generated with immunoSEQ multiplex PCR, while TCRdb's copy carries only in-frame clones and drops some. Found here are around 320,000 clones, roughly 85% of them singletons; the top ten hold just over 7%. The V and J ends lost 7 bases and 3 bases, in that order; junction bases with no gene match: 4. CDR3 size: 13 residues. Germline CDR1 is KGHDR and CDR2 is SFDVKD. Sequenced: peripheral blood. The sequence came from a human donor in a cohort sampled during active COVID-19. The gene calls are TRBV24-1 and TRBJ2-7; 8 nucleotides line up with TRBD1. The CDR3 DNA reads TGTGCCACCAGCGGGACAGGAGGCTACGAGCAGTACTTC. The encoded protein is CATSGTGGYEQYF.